These T cell receptor beta chains were read from a single sample in a study of T cells in Graves' hyperthyroidism and ophthalmopathy. A single record per CDR3 protein comes from TCRdb applying MiXCR to the multiplex PCR reads. The sample records approximately 560,000 distinct CDR3 sequences, 15% to 19% being singletons. Sequenced input: blood. The receptor source for this set is a woman aged 30 to 39 with Graves' hyperthyroidism. CDR3s include the opening cysteine and the closing phenylalanine or tryptophan. The D gene is left open where the match is weak. Rows may omit the clone size; those that give it use once, few, many or a size class.

DNA: TGCAGTGCTAGTAGAGCAGGGGGCGGTAACTCCTATAATTCACCCCTCCACTTT
CDR3: CSASRAGGGNSYNSPLHF
J: TRBJ1-6
size: .
V: TRBV20-1
D: TRBD1

DNA: TGTGCCAGCAGCCGAGGGGGGGGGGGAGTCCGTGAGCAGTACTTC
CDR3: CASSRGGGGVREQYF
J: TRBJ2-7
size: .
V: TRBV7-6
D: .

DNA: TGTGCCAGTTCGACAGGGGGTAGTAGCACAGATACGCAGTATTTT
CDR3: CASSTGGSSTDTQYF
J: TRBJ2-3
size: few
V: TRBV10-3
D: TRBD1

DNA: TGCAGTGCTAGTGGACAGGCAGAGAACACTGAAGCTTTCTTT
CDR3: CSASGQAENTEAFF
J: TRBJ1-1
size: few
V: TRBV20-1
D: TRBD1

DNA: TGTGCCAGCAGCTTGTATGGAGGGACAGGGATCACCGGGGAGCTGTTTTTT
CDR3: CASSLYGGTGITGELFF
J: TRBJ2-2
size: .
V: TRBV7-6
D: TRBD1

DNA: TGTGCCAGTAGTCTGAATCCGGGCGCAACTAATGAAAAACTGTTTTTT
CDR3: CASSLNPGATNEKLFF
J: TRBJ1-4
size: few
V: TRBV19
D: .

DNA: TGTGCCAGCAGTCCAGGGACAGTCGTCTCCTACGAGCAGTACTTC
CDR3: CASSPGTVVSYEQYF
J: TRBJ2-7
size: .
V: TRBV28
D: TRBD1

DNA: TGCAGTGCTAGGGACAGCTACTATGGCTACACCTTC
CDR3: CSARDSYYGYTF
J: TRBJ1-2
size: many
V: TRBV20-1
D: .

DNA: TGTGCCAGCCGGTGGGGCAGGGGACAGTCTACGAGCACGTACTTC
CDR3: CASRWGRGQSTSTYF
J: TRBJ2-7
size: many
V: TRBV28
D: TRBD1

DNA: TGTGCCAGCAGCCCACCTATCGGGAAAGGAGAAAAACTGTTTTTT
CDR3: CASSPPIGKGEKLFF
J: TRBJ1-4
size: many
V: TRBV7-9
D: .

DNA: TGTGCCAGCAGCACCGGACAGGGACCGGTCTCCTATGGCTACACCTTC
CDR3: CASSTGQGPVSYGYTF
J: TRBJ1-2
size: many
V: TRBV6-1
D: TRBD1

DNA: TGCAGTGCTAGACAAACCGGGACTCTACAAGAGACCCAGTACTTC
CDR3: CSARQTGTLQETQYF
J: TRBJ2-5
size: many
V: TRBV20-1
D: .

DNA: TGTGCCAGCAGCCCAAGTCCGGGCAGAACAAACTATGGCTACACCTTC
CDR3: CASSPSPGRTNYGYTF
J: TRBJ1-2
size: .
V: TRBV27
D: .

DNA: TGTGCCAGCAGCCAAGGGACAGCCGTAGGCTACACCTTC
CDR3: CASSQGTAVGYTF
J: TRBJ1-2
size: many
V: TRBV2
D: TRBD1

DNA: TGTGCCAGCAGTTTAAGGCCATCCGTAAAAAGCACAGATACGCAGTATTTT
CDR3: CASSLRPSVKSTDTQYF
J: TRBJ2-3
size: many
V: TRBV28
D: .

DNA: TGCGCCAGCACGGCTAACACAGGCTACGAGCAGTACTTC
CDR3: CASTANTGYEQYF
J: TRBJ2-7
size: .
V: TRBV5-1
D: .

DNA: TGTGCCTGGAGGTCTGGTATGGCCCAGTACTTC
CDR3: CAWRSGMAQYF
J: TRBJ2-5
size: many
V: TRBV30
D: .

DNA: TGTGCCAGCAGCCCCGTGGGAGTCTCCTACGAGCAGTACTTC
CDR3: CASSPVGVSYEQYF
J: TRBJ2-7
size: few
V: TRBV7-6
D: .

DNA: TGCAGTGCTCAATCTCGGACAGCTCAAGAGACCCAGTACTTC
CDR3: CSAQSRTAQETQYF
J: TRBJ2-5
size: many
V: TRBV20-1
D: .

DNA: TGCGCGGGGGGGGGAGACTCTAATCAGCCCCAGCATTTT
CDR3: CAGGGDSNQPQHF
J: TRBJ1-5
size: .
V: TRBV30
D: .